The clone carrying this TCR beta chain was picked up many times. The antigen is not known. Amplification of TCR beta CDR3 regions used RNA transcripts. After a first-round RT-PCR with HTBI primers, a second-round multiplex PCR was run. TCRdb reanalysed the multiplex PCR reads using MiXCR and keeps one entry per CDR3 protein. The repertoire consists of roughly 400,000 distinct CDR3 sequences, with about 16% occurring once and the leading ten covering about 7.3%. The entry originates in a study of Graves' ophthalmopathy and Graves' hyperthyroidism. Reliance was placed on clinical symptoms, serum thyroxine, TRAb, thyroid ultrasound and orbital computed tomography for diagnosis. With 5 bases clipped from V and 3 bases from J, the junction kept 10 bases outside the gene matches. The germline gives CDR1 SGHRS, CDR2 YFSETQ. This CDR3 comprises 15 residues. Regarding the study as a whole: Ophthalmopathy progression was predicted with 70% to 71% sensitivity and roughly 72% specificity.

This chain joins TRBV5-1 and TRBJ2-7; 8 bases map to TRBD2. This receptor was taken from a young woman with stable Graves' hyperthyroidism. Material: peripheral blood. The CDR3: CASRPGQRGLYEQYF. CDR3 DNA sequence: TGCGCCAGCAGACCCGGCCAGCGGGGGCTCTACGAGCAGTACTTC.